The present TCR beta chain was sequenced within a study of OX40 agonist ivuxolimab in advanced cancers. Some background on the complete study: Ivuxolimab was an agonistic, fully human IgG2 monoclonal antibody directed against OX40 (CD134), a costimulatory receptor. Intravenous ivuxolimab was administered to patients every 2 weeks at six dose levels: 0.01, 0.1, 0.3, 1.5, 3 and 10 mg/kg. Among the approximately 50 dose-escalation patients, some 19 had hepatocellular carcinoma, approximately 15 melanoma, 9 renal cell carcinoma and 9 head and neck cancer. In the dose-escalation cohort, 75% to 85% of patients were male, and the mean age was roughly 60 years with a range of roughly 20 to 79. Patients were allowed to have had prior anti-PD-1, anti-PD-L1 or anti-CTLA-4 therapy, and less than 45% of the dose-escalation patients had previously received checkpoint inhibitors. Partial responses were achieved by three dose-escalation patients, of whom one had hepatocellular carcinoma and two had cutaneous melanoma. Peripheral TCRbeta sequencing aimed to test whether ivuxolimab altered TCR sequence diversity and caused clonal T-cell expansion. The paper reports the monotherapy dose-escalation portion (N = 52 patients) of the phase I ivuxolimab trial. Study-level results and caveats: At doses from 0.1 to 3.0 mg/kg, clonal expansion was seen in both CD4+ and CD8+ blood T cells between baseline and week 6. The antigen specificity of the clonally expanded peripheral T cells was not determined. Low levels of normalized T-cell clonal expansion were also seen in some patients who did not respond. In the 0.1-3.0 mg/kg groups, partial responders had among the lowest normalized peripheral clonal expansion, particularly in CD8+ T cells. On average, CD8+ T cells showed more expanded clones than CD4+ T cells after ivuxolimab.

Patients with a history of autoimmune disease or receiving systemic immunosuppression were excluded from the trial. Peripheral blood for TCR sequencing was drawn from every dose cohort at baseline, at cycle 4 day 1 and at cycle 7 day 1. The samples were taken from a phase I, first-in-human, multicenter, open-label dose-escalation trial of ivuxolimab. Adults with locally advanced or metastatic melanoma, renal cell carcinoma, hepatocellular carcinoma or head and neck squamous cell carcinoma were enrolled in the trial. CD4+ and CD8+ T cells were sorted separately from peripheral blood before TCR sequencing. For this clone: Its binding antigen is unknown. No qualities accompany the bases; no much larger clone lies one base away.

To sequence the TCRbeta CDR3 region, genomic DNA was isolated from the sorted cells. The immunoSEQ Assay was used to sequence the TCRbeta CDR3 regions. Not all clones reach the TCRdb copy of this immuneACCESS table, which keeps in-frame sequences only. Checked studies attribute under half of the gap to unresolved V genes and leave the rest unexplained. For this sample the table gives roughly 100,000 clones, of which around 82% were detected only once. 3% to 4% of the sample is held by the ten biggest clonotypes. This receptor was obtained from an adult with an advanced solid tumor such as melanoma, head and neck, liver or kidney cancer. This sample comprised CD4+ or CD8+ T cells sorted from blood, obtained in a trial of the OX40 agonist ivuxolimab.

The bases read TGTGCCAGCAGCCGGACAATAGAAGAGCAGTTCTTC. Its product reads: CASSRTIEEQFF. In this chain, TRBV27 is recombined with TRBJ2-1, and the D gene may be TRBD1, 5 bases matching. From a lookup of the germline V gene (reference sequence), CDR1 and CDR2 are MNHEY and SMNVEV. Cut back by 6 bases and 10 bases, the V and J ends lie 13 bases apart. Including cysteine and phenylalanine, the CDR3 has 12 amino acids. Here the CDR3 DNA is all that survives: 36 bases in frame from base 1.